This T cell receptor (beta chain) appears in the sequencing data of a study of PD-L1 blockade in urothelial cancer. As for the study in general: Analysis of blood occurred 3 weeks (second dose) and 6 weeks after treatment start. Whole-study findings and limits: Durable benefit was linked to greater 3-week expansion of tumor-associated blood clones.

Sequencing used immunoSEQ multiplex PCR; TCRdb keeps in-frame clones, though not all of them. The sample records some 25,000 clones, 80% to 85% being singletons. V was pared by 0 bases and J by 8 bases, with 2 bases of the junction left unmatched. The CDR3 consists of 13 residues. Germline assignment: CDR1 SGHRS and CDR2 YFSETQ. For this clone: What it binds is not known.

This material consisted of PBMCs, taken around atezolizumab (anti-PD-L1) treatment. The chain recombines TRBV5-1 with TRBJ2-1; TRBD1 agrees at 7 bases. The sequence derives from a man in his 70s with urothelial cancer. DNA for the CDR3: TGCGCCAGCAGCTTGGGGCAGGGGGATGAGCAGTTCTTC. This gives the protein CASSLGQGDEQFF.